The next 15 T cell receptor beta chains were all read from a single sample in a study of T cells in Graves' hyperthyroidism and ophthalmopathy. The CDR3 regions of TCR beta were amplified from RNA transcripts. A first-round RT-PCR of the TCR CDR3 used the HTBI primer set. TCRdb independently ran MiXCR on the multiplex PCR reads; one entry per CDR3 protein. The sample consists of 400,000 to 600,000 distinct CDR3 sequences, 15% to 20% of them appearing once. Sequenced material: blood. All receptors derive from a woman aged 25 to 39 with Graves' ophthalmopathy.

There are a few counts of this clonotype. The chain combines TRBV7-9 with TRBJ2-5, with unresolved D. This CDR3 has 13 amino acids. CDR1 SEHNR and CDR2 FQNEAQ come from the germline V gene (reference sequence). The V gene lost 2 bases and the J gene lost 5 bases, with 9 bases spanning the gap. The CDR3 nucleotides read TGTGCCAGCAGCTTACCAGTGGAGGAGACCCAGTACTTC. Its translation is CASSLPVEETQYF.

The sample holds many counts of this clonotype. The chain joins TRBV7-3 to TRBJ2-3, with unresolved D. The V end lost 5 bases, the J end lost 0 bases, and 9 bases lay between the germline ends. Germline assignment: CDR1 SGHTA and CDR2 FQGTGA. The CDR3 loop spans 14 amino acids. The DNA of the CDR3 is TGTGCCAGCAGCCCGTACGGTAGCACAGATACGCAGTATTTT. Its translation: CASSPYGSTDTQYF. Filled out from reference TRBV7-3 and TRBJ2-3, the complete variable domain reads GAGVSQTPSNKVTEKGKYVELRCDPISGHTALYWYRQSLGQGPEFLIYFQGTGAADDSGLPNDRFFAVRPEGSVSTLKIQRTERGDSAVYLCASSPYGSTDTQYFGPGTRLTVL.

This clonotype was observed many times. V usage is TRBV20-1 and J usage is TRBJ2-3; TRBD2 matches at 11 bases. Germline lookup yields CDR1 DFQATT and CDR2 SNEGSKA (reference sequence). Germline trimming cut 5 bases from V and 5 bases from J; bases unmatched to any gene: 9. The CDR3 loop spans 15 amino acids. The CDR3 sequence: CSASVGLADLDTQYF. In nucleotides, the CDR3 is TGCAGTGCTTCTGTGGGACTAGCGGACTTAGATACGCAGTATTTT.

This clonotype was counted at least ten times. The rearrangement joins TRBV20-1 to TRBJ2-3; TRBD2 might be the D (5 bases). This CDR3 region has 16 residues. Germline assignment: CDR1 DFQATT and CDR2 SNEGSKA (reference sequence). With 3 bases removed from V and 2 bases from J, the gap between germline ends came to 18 bases. The CDR3 protein is CSARGTGIRPTDTQYF. The CDR3 DNA sequence: TGCAGTGCTAGGGGCACCGGGATCAGGCCCACAGATACGCAGTATTTT.

CDR3 in DNA: TGTGCCAGCAGCGCAACCCCTCTTGCGGGAGTGATCACCGGGGAGCTGTTTTTT. Its protein is CASSATPLAGVITGELFF. This chain joins TRBV6-2 or TRBV6-3 and TRBJ2-2; TRBD2 matches 7 bases. The length of the CDR3 is 18 residues. Germline V gene sequence: CDR1 MNHEY, CDR2 SVGEGT. With 6 bases clipped from V and 4 bases from J, the junction kept 17 bases outside the gene matches.

The chain is built from TRBV9 and TRBJ2-3; 9 bases line up with TRBD2. The ends lost 0 bases at V and 4 bases at J; junction bases unmatched: 9. CDR1 is SGDLS, CDR2 YYNGEE, per germline. This CDR3 region has 17 residues. The CDR3 DNA reads TGTGCCAGCAGCGTAGACATAGCGGGAGTCGGACCAGATACGCAGTATTTT. Protein product: CASSVDIAGVGPDTQYF.

This clonotype came up once. This sequence may be a read error, since a much larger clone differs from it by one base. This chain links TRBV28 with TRBJ2-2, with D possibly being TRBD2 (5 bases). V shed 8 bases and J shed 2 bases, with 15 bases lying between them. The CDR3 totals 15 residues. Germline values: CDR1 MDHEN, CDR2 SYDVKM. The CDR3 DNA sequence: TGTGCCAGCGGTTCCCCGGGGTCCAACACCGGGGAGCTGTTTTTT. This sequence encodes CASGSPGSNTGELFF.

This clonotype was detected ten times or more. The gene calls are TRBV6-8 and TRBJ1-2; perhaps TRBD1 as D (6 bases). From germline, CDR1 is MNHGY and CDR2 SAAAGT. This CDR3 has 14 residues. V was trimmed by 0 bases and J by 7 bases, leaving 12 bases between them. CDR3 DNA sequence: TGTGCCAGCAGTTACTCGGGGACACCGACTGGCTACACCTTC. This sequence encodes CASSYSGTPTGYTF.

With regard to this clonotype: One end of the junction fails to match germline, which may point to a read error. The V and J genes are TRBV19 and TRBJ1-4; 7 bases are a match to TRBD1. The CDR3 runs to 16 residues. Looked up from germline, CDR1 is LNHDA and CDR2 is SQIVND (reference sequence). In nucleotides, the CDR3 is TGTGCCAGCCGTCCCGGGACAGCAATTAATAATGAAAAACTGTCTTTT. It is translated as CASRPGTAINNEKLSF.

This clonotype appeared a few times. This rearrangement joins TRBV7-6 to TRBJ2-7; TRBD1 is a possible D gene (7 bases). The germline gives CDR1 SGHVS, CDR2 FNYEAQ. The CDR3 totals 15 residues. V was clipped by 5 bases and J by 11 bases, with 25 bases between them. CDR3: CASSPGEDRSPREYF. The CDR3 nucleotides read TGTGCCAGCAGCCCCGGGGAGGACAGGAGCCCCCGGGAGTACTTC.

This clonotype showed up just a few times. The genes are TRBV19 and TRBJ1-2; D may be TRBD1 (5 bases). Between the trimmed V and J ends, which lost 6 bases and 8 bases, there was a span of 16 bases. The CDR3 covers 13 residues. Germline values: CDR1 LNHDA, CDR2 SQIVND (reference sequence). CDR3 bases: TGTGCCAGTAGCAGGGACTCCCGTCGCGGCTACACCTTC. It specifies CASSRDSRRGYTF.

This clonotype was seen ten or more times. The gene calls are TRBV10-3 and TRBJ1-1; TRBD1 aligns across 8 bases. The CDR3 totals 16 residues. Germline CDR1 and CDR2: ENHRY and SYGVKD. J was trimmed by 4 bases and V by 0 bases; bases with no gene match: 7. The CDR3 reads CAISESTGQGSTEAFF. CDR3 DNA sequence: TGTGCCATCAGTGAGTCGACTGGACAGGGAAGCACTGAAGCTTTCTTT.

This clonotype was counted only a few times. The rearrangement joins TRBV5-1 to TRBJ2-1; a weak D match, TRBD2 (6 bases). Trimming removed 5 bases from V and 0 bases from J, with 12 bases in between. In germline, CDR1 is SGHRS, CDR2 YFSETQ. This CDR3 has 15 amino acids. CDR3 in amino acids: CASSTGATSYNEQFF. The CDR3 nucleotides read TGCGCCAGCAGTACGGGAGCCACCTCCTACAATGAGCAGTTCTTC.

V is TRBV5-4 and J is TRBJ1-1; D unresolved. The CDR3 loop spans 13 amino acids. Trimming left V 7 bases short and J 4 bases short, with 14 bases between. Germline V CDR1 and CDR2: SGHNT, YYREEE (reference sequence). The CDR3 protein is CASEGSVGTEAFF. The CDR3 region has the DNA TGTGCCAGCGAGGGATCAGTTGGCACTGAAGCTTTCTTT.

The sample holds many counts of this clonotype. This rearrangement joins TRBV2 to TRBJ2-1, with D hard to call. The CDR3 spans 12 residues. V was cut by 3 bases and J by 9 bases, with 9 bases left in between. Per germline, CDR1 SNHLY and CDR2 FYNNEI. The CDR3, as DNA: TGTGCCAGCAGTGAGGAGTGGAGTGAGCAGTTCTTC. Encoded protein: CASSEEWSEQFF.